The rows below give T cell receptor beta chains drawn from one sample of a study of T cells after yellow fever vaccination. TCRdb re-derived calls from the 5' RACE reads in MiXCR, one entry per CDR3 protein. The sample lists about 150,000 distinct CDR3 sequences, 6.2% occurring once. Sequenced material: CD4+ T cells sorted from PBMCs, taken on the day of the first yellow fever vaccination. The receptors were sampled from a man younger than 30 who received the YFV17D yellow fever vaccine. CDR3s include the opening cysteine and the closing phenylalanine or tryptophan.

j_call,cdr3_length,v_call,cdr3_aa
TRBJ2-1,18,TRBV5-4,CASSVAPGLAGAYNEQFF
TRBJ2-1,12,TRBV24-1,CATSEGGNEQFF
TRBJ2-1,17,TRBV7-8,CASSLASGAGGRNEQFF
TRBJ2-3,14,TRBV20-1,CSLLAEASTDTQYF
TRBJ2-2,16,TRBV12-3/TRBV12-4,CASSSRQGLNTGELFF
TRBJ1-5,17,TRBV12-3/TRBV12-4,CASSLGQGAGGNQPQHF
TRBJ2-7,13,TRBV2,CASTTSGVYEQYF
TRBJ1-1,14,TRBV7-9,CASSRGQANTEAFF
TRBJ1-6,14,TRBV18,CASSPSGGDSPLHF
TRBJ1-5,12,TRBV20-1,CSARDRGQPQHF
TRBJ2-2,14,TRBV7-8,CASKKVSNTGELFF
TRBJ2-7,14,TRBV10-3,CAISEPPNSYEQYF
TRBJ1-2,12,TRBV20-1,CSARRGGYGYTF
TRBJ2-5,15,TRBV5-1,CASSWGTPRLKTQYF
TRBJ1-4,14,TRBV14,CASSKSRANEKLFF
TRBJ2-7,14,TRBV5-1,CASSRGTGHFEQYF
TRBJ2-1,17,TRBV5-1,CASSPTSGVINYNEQFF
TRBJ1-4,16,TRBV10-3,CAISERQGGTNEKLFF
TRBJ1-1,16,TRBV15,CATSPRFGWGNTEAFF
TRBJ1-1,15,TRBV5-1,CASSLVAAMNTEAFF